The 28 T cell receptor beta chains reported below all come from one sample, sequenced in a study of technical replicates of blood from four donors. Data came from immunoSEQ multiplex PCR; TCRdb stores just in-frame clones and leaves some out. The sample holds 55,000 to 80,000 clones, over 80% seen once. Material for sequencing was T cells isolated from PBMCs. The receptors derive from a human donor in good health.

The chain couples TRBV9 to TRBJ2-3, with 11 bases aligning to TRBD2. The CDR3 consists of 15 residues. V was pared by 4 bases and J by 2 bases, with 3 bases of the junction left unmatched. Germline V gene data show CDR1 as SGDLS and CDR2 as YYNGEE. The CDR3 region is CASSLLAGDTDTQYF. The CDR3 region has the DNA TGTGCCAGCAGCCTACTAGCGGGGGACACAGATACGCAGTATTTT. The whole variable domain, remainder taken from reference TRBV9 and TRBJ2-3, is DSGVTQTPKHLITATGQRVTLRCSPRSGDLSVYWYQQSLDQGLQFLIQYYNGEERAKGNILERFSAQQFPDLHSELNLSSLELGDSALYFCASSLLAGDTDTQYFGPGTRLTVL.

The V and J genes are TRBV29-1 and TRBJ1-1; 9 positions match TRBD1. Germline values: CDR1 SQVTM, CDR2 ANQGSEA. V lost 7 bases to trimming and J lost 4 bases; unmatched junction nucleotides: 4. The CDR3 length is 12 residues. The CDR3 DNA is TGCAGCGCCGACAGGGGGGGCACTGAAGCTTTCTTT. Its translation: CSADRGGTEAFF.

The V gene is TRBV29-1, the J gene TRBJ2-7; D not certain. Trimming stripped 5 bases from V and 0 bases from J, with 11 bases between. CDR1 is SQVTM, CDR2 ANQGSEA, per germline. The CDR3 runs to 13 residues. This CDR3 is CSVYSLSSYEQYF. In DNA, the CDR3 is TGCAGCGTTTATAGTCTTAGCTCCTACGAGCAGTACTTC.

The V and J genes are TRBV18 and TRBJ2-2; 9 bases map to TRBD2. The CDR3 consists of 16 residues. Per the germline V gene, CDR1 is KGHSH and CDR2 is LQKENI. Trimming removed 5 bases from V and 7 bases from J; junction bases left unmatched: 11. Here the CDR3 DNA reads TGTGCCAGCTCATCAACACGCGGGAGGGACAGCGGGGAGCTGTTTTTT. Protein product: CASSSTRGRDSGELFF. The variable domain in full, with the rest retrieved from reference TRBV18 and TRBJ2-2, is NAGVMQNPRHLVRRRGQEARLRCSPMKGHSHVYWYRQLPEEGLKFMVYLQKENIIDESGMPKERFSAEFPKEGPSILRIQQVVRGDSAAYFCASSSTRGRDSGELFFGEGSRLTVL.

This rearrangement joins TRBV4-1 to TRBJ2-7; 9 bases are a match to TRBD2. The CDR3 runs to 15 residues. Germline V gene data show CDR1 as MGHRA and CDR2 as YSYEKL. With 2 bases clipped from V and 3 bases from J, the junction kept 5 bases outside the gene matches. DNA for the CDR3: TGCGCCAGCAGCCAATTTCTAGCGGGAATCTACGAGCAGTACTTC. Protein sequence: CASSQFLAGIYEQYF.

This chain uses TRBV6-5 with TRBJ1-2; D is possibly TRBD1 (5 bases). The germline V gene encodes CDR1 MNHEY and CDR2 SVGAGI. This CDR3 spans 16 amino acids. V dropped 0 bases and J dropped 1 base, with 12 bases sitting between them. This chain's CDR3 is CASSYSKGLGNYGYTF. CDR3 sequence (DNA): TGTGCCAGCAGTTACTCGAAGGGACTTGGTAACTATGGCTACACCTTC.

This chain uses TRBV11-2 with TRBJ1-1; weak D call: TRBD1 (5 bases). V shed 0 bases and J shed 4 bases, with 6 bases lying between them. CDR3 length: 13 amino acids. The germline gives CDR1 SGHAT, CDR2 FQNNGV. The CDR3 spells CASSLEGATEAFF. In DNA form, the CDR3 reads TGTGCCAGCAGCTTAGAAGGGGCCACTGAAGCTTTCTTT.

The chain employs TRBV6-6 and TRBJ2-7; the D gene is possibly TRBD2 (5 bases). Germline V CDR1 and CDR2: MNHNY, SVGAGI (reference sequence). This CDR3 has 14 residues. The ends were cut back, 5 bases at V and 7 bases at J, with 18 bases in the middle. CDR3 sequence: CASSLRSTGEEQYF. As DNA, the CDR3 is TGTGCCAGCAGTCTAAGATCAACCGGGGAAGAGCAGTACTTC.

V and J are TRBV11-2 and TRBJ1-1; weak D call: TRBD1 (5 bases). Germline V gives CDR1 SGHAT, CDR2 FQNNGV. There are 14 residues in the CDR3. V lost 5 bases and J 1 base, leaving 11 bases between the germline ends. This chain's CDR3 is CASSQSTANTEAFF. The CDR3 DNA follows: TGTGCCAGCAGCCAATCGACAGCGAACACTGAAGCTTTCTTT.

The V and J genes are TRBV5-6 and TRBJ1-2; 7 bases fit TRBD1. The germline CDR1 and CDR2 sequences are SGHDT and YYEEEE. This CDR3 is 12 amino acids long. Trimming cost V 4 bases and J 8 bases; bases outside gene matches: 5. In DNA form, the CDR3 reads TGTGCCAGCAGCCGTTACAGGGGCGGCTACACCTTC. As protein: CASSRYRGGYTF.

The chain employs TRBV7-8 and TRBJ1-2, with unresolved D. Germline V gives CDR1 SGHVS, CDR2 FQNEAQ. CDR3 length equals 13 residues. Trimming stripped 2 bases from V and 6 bases from J, with 10 bases between. CDR3 in amino acids: CASSLNVQNGYTF. In DNA, the CDR3 is TGTGCCAGCAGCTTAAATGTCCAGAATGGCTACACCTTC.

There are a few counts of this clone. This chain links TRBV2 with TRBJ1-4, with a possible D match to TRBD1 (6 bases). V lost 4 bases and J lost 4, with 13 bases in between. Looked up from germline, CDR1 is SNHLY and CDR2 is FYNNEI. The CDR3 totals 15 residues. The chain's CDR3 is CASSVRGGGNEKLFF. The CDR3 DNA is TGTGCCAGCAGTGTTCGGGGAGGGGGTAATGAAAAACTGTTTTTT. Using reference TRBV2 and TRBJ1-4 for the parts outside the CDR3, the full variable domain is EPEVTQTPSHQVTQMGQEVILRCVPISNHLYFYWYRQILGQKVEFLVSFYNNEISEKSEIFDDQFSVERPDGSNFTLKIRSTKLEDSAMYFCASSVRGGGNEKLFFGSGTQLSVL.

The chain has TRBV7-8 and TRBJ1-2; no clear D gene. Trimming removed 1 base at V and 8 bases at J, with 11 bases between. The CDR3 runs 13 residues. The germline CDR1 and CDR2 sequences are SGHVS and FQNEAQ. CDR3 amino acids: CASSLVGGSGYTF. CDR3 nucleotides: TGTGCCAGCAGCTTAGTTGGCGGGAGCGGCTACACCTTC.

The gene calls are TRBV14 and TRBJ2-2; D remains ambiguous. CDR3 length: 13 residues. Trimming removed 4 bases at V and 3 bases at J, with 6 bases between. Per germline, CDR1 SGHDN and CDR2 FVKESK. CDR3 DNA sequence: TGTGCCAGCAGCCTAACATACACCGGGGAGCTGTTTTTT. Its protein product is CASSLTYTGELFF.

This chain joins TRBV28 and TRBJ2-1; TRBD2 agrees at 11 bases. Germline CDR1 reads MDHEN; CDR2 reads SYDVKM. This CDR3 spans 19 amino acids. Losses at the gene ends were 8 bases for V and 2 bases for J; bases not matched to a gene: 17. CDR3 bases: TGTGCCAGCCTTCGGCCCCGTGCGGCTAGCGGGAGGACCTACAATGAGCAGTTCTTC. Translating it yields CASLRPRAASGRTYNEQFF.

The J gene is TRBJ2-7, the V gene TRBV5-4; maybe TRBD2 (6 bases). Germline lookup yields CDR1 SGHNT and CDR2 YYREEE (reference sequence). The length of the CDR3 is 16 residues. Trimming removed 0 bases from V and 5 bases from J, with 18 bases in between. CDR3 residues: CASSLAGVGGQHEQYF. The CDR3 region has the DNA TGTGCCAGCAGCTTGGCCGGGGTAGGAGGGCAGCACGAGCAGTACTTC.

This clone was counted a single time. The V and J genes are TRBV7-9 and TRBJ2-7; 9 bases match TRBD1. The CDR3 totals 13 residues. Trimming removed 8 bases from V and 5 bases from J; junction bases left unmatched: 7. CDR1 is SEHNR, CDR2 FQNEAQ, per germline (reference sequence). The DNA for the CDR3 is TGTGCCAGCGGCGGACAGGGGAGACACGAGCAGTACTTC. Translating it yields CASGGQGRHEQYF. The variable domain in full, completed from reference TRBV7-9 and TRBJ2-7, reads DTGVSQNPRHKITKRGQNVTFRCDPISEHNRLYWYRQTLGQGPEFLTYFQNEAQLEKSRLLSDRFSAERPKGSFSTLEIQRTEQGDSAMYLCASGGQGRHEQYFGPGTRLTVT.

This clone was counted only a few times. The V and J genes are TRBV18 and TRBJ2-1; D perhaps matches TRBD1 (7 bases). This CDR3 comprises 15 residues. Germline V gives CDR1 KGHSH, CDR2 LQKENI. Trimming pared 4 bases from V and 7 bases from J, leaving 17 bases between. In DNA, the CDR3 is TGTGCCAGCTCACTTGGAGGGGGCCAGGGGAATGAGCAGTTCTTC. Translating it yields CASSLGGGQGNEQFF.

The chain has TRBV15 and TRBJ2-3, with D possibly being TRBD2 (6 bases). The CDR3 loop spans 14 amino acids. The V end lost 1 base, the J end lost 6 bases, and 11 bases lay between the germline ends. Germline assignment: CDR1 LNHNV and CDR2 YYDKDF (reference sequence). Here the CDR3 reads CATSRGREVDTQYF. The CDR3 DNA reads as TGTGCCACCAGCAGAGGGCGGGAAGTGGATACGCAGTATTTT.

This chain links TRBV7-9 with TRBJ1-1; maybe TRBD1 (6 bases). The V end lost 7 bases, the J end lost 3 bases, and 15 bases lay between the germline ends. The CDR3 is 14 amino acids. The germline gives CDR1 SEHNR, CDR2 FQNEAQ (reference sequence). The CDR3 loop reads CASTPGVLDTEAFF. Here the CDR3 DNA reads TGTGCCAGCACCCCAGGGGTTTTGGACACTGAAGCTTTCTTT.

The chain recombines TRBV2 with TRBJ1-5; TRBD1 matches at 10 bases. Per germline, CDR1 SNHLY and CDR2 FYNNEI. The ends lost 7 bases at V and 5 bases at J; junction bases unmatched: 5. There are 14 residues in the CDR3. The CDR3 sequence is CASKTGGLDQPQHF. CDR3 DNA: TGTGCCAGCAAGACAGGGGGCTTGGATCAGCCCCAGCATTTT.

This chain uses TRBV14 with TRBJ2-7; 7 bases match TRBD2. The CDR3 contains 19 residues. Germline V gene sequence: CDR1 SGHDN, CDR2 FVKESK. J lost 3 bases, V lost 0 bases, and 17 bases had no gene match. The CDR3: CASSQEAWEGIRLVYEQYF. The DNA for the CDR3 is TGTGCCAGCAGCCAAGAAGCCTGGGAGGGGATCCGTTTAGTCTACGAGCAGTACTTC.

A few counts support this clone. The gene calls are TRBV2 and TRBJ2-7; 16 bases line up with TRBD2. CDR3 size: 14 residues. The V gene end was trimmed by 6 bases and the J gene end by 5 bases; junction bases not matched to a gene: 1. Germline loops: CDR1 SNHLY, CDR2 FYNNEI. The CDR3 DNA reads as TGTGCCAGCAGGGGACTAGCGGGAGGGCACGAGCAGTACTTC. The encoded protein is CASRGLAGGHEQYF.

V usage is TRBV28 and J usage is TRBJ2-1, with D hard to call. The germline CDR1 and CDR2 sequences are MDHEN and SYDVKM. V was cut by 5 bases and J by 7 bases, with 21 bases left in between. This CDR3 region has 16 residues. CDR3 loop: CASSLATAPELNEQFF. CDR3 in DNA: TGTGCCAGCAGTCTCGCTACCGCCCCCGAGCTTAATGAGCAGTTCTTC.

This rearrangement joins TRBV7-8 to TRBJ2-7; 7 bases line up with TRBD1. Germline values: CDR1 SGHVS, CDR2 FQNEAQ. V trimming: 5 bases; J trimming: 2 bases; junction bases outside the gene matches: 3. CDR3 length: 13 amino acids. CDR3 protein: CASSGTVTYEQYF. As DNA, the CDR3 is TGTGCCAGCAGCGGGACAGTCACCTACGAGCAGTACTTC. The full variable domain, in which reference TRBV7-8 and TRBJ2-7 provide the parts outside the CDR3, is GAGVSQSPRYKVAKRGQDVALRCDPISGHVSLFWYQQALGQGPEFLTYFQNEAQLDKSGLPSDRFFAERPEGSVSTLKIQRTQQEDSAVYLCASSGTVTYEQYFGPGTRLTVT.

The chain uses TRBV6-1 and TRBJ2-3; D may be TRBD2 (6 bases). CDR3 length equals 15 residues. The V end was cut by 6 bases, the J end by 4 bases, with 17 bases between. The germline V gene encodes CDR1 MNHNS and CDR2 SASEGT. The DNA of the CDR3 is TGTGCCAGCAGACTCGACTTCGGGAGAGCAGATACGCAGTATTTT. Translating gives CASRLDFGRADTQYF.

This chain connects TRBV4-1 to TRBJ2-3, with 14 bases lining up with TRBD2. The germline V gene encodes CDR1 MGHRA and CDR2 YSYEKL. Trimming removed 1 base from V and 2 bases from J; junction bases left unmatched: 8. The CDR3 consists of 19 residues. In DNA form, the CDR3 reads TGCGCCAGCAGCCAAGGCCCGGGGACTAGCGGGAGAGACACAGATACGCAGTATTTT. Translated: CASSQGPGTSGRDTDTQYF.

The rearrangement uses TRBV10-2 and TRBJ2-1; D may be TRBD1 (5 bases). The CDR3 covers 13 residues. The germline V gene encodes CDR1 WSHSY and CDR2 SAAADI. The V end was cut by 8 bases, the J end by 8 bases, with 16 bases between. The CDR3 region has the DNA TGCGCCAGCTTAATGCAGGGATACCATGAGCAGTTCTTC. It yields the protein CASLMQGYHEQFF.